This T cell receptor beta chain is from a study of blood T cells in healthy people across ages. CDR1 is SEHNR, CDR2 FQNEAQ, per germline (reference sequence). The CDR3 loop spans 13 amino acids. Sample-barcoded 5' priming and a J-beta primer mix drove a second PCR of roughly 6 to 12 cycles. Any given sample supplied a minimum of 2.5 million CDR3-containing paired-end reads. A single record per CDR3 protein comes from TCRdb applying MiXCR to the 5' RACE reads. The sample includes hundreds of thousands of distinct CDR3 sequences, under 50% seen only once; the top ten take about an eighth. The sample comprised blood. The chain uses TRBV7-9 and TRBJ2-7, with D possibly being TRBD2 (7 bases). The DNA end favors TRBJ2-4, so the J call may be wrong. The clonotype originates from a man between 25 and 39 years old in good health. This CDR3 reads CASSTQGGDIQYF. The CDR3 DNA follows: TGTGCCAGCAGCACGCAAGGGGGGGACATTCAGTACTTC.